This TCR beta chain is from a study of blood T cells in healthy people across ages (dated by TCRdb to the mid-2010s). About the investigation overall: In model experiments, template switching captured roughly one uniquely barcoded TCR beta cDNA molecule for every two T cells. To avoid experimental bias, donors of different ages were randomly spread across the sequencing lanes. The donors were divided into four age groups: young (average around 16 years), middle-aged (about 40), aged (about 60) and long-lived (82). For two donors (one aged 18 to 30 and one aged 80 or older), the study analyzed two additional independent replicas of 1 million unique cDNA reads from the same blood draw. Age-related changes in TCR beta repertoire diversity were measured in the study by deep sequencing normalized with unique cDNA molecular identifiers.

Broad study findings and their caveats: Compared with the aged group, the long-lived group had more naive CD4+ T cells, fewer expanded clones and increased TCR diversity, a pattern suggesting age selection. Estimates of total diversity based on one million sequenced T cells were regarded as lower bounds and as underestimates. Observed TCR beta diversity per million T cells fell roughly linearly with age, and a significant reduction was already apparent by age roughly 41. The percentage of naive T cells measured by flow cytometry correlated strongly with observed TCR beta diversity. Because donor CMV infection status was unknown, age-related changes in expanded clonotypes were potentially confounded. Bulk unsorted PBMC profiling prevented conclusive comparison of naive and antigen-experienced compartments.

This clonotype was seen only a few times. No cognate antigen has been identified for it. The input lacks base qualities; no much larger clone sits a single base away. CDR1 and CDR2 are read off the germline V gene as MNHNS and SASEGT. The V and J ends are trimmed by 3 bases and 1 base, leaving 9 bases between them. From cysteine to phenylalanine, the CDR3 is 14 amino acids long. Only CDR3 DNA is held: 42 bases, read in frame from base 1. The library relied on 5' RACE. The sequencing machine was an Illumina HiSeq 2500. The second PCR ran for about 7 to 11 cycles and used a J-beta primer mix along with a sample-barcoded 5' primer. A template-switch 5' adaptor carrying 12 random nucleotides introduced a unique molecular identifier onto each TCR beta cDNA molecule. Each sample yielded at least 2.5 million CDR3-containing paired-end reads. First-strand cDNA synthesis was performed from all RNA using the Mint cDNA synthesis kit, with priming by a TRBC-specific oligonucleotide. After uracil-DNA glycosylase treatment, a first 18-cycle PCR used universal primers M1SS and BC2_uni_R on all cDNA. As for how the authors treated the data: Normalization of each sample was performed by random selection of 1 million high-quality reads, each carrying a distinct molecular identifier. Instead of being binned into consensus sequences, reads with shared molecular identifiers were discarded. MiTCR, set to a Q25 quality threshold and the strictest error-elimination algorithm, was used for CDR3 identification, clonotype clustering and error correction. A nonparametric unseen species model with Euler transformation was used to estimate lower-bound total TCR beta diversity. Through fastp at Q25 and MiXCR, TCRdb rebuilt clones from the public reads, retaining in-frame beta chains. Rows matching on CDR3 protein sequence are summarized as one entry with the most common DNA and genes. TCRdb, not the authors, supplied the V and J calls. In all, the sample holds 1.2 million to 1.5 million distinct CDR3 sequences, and 42% of those were seen once. The ten largest clones take up 7% to 9.5% of the sample.

The roughly 42 donors, aged about 6 to 95 years, were systemically healthy Caucasian individuals from Russia. Roughly 11 milliliters of peripheral blood were drawn from each donor into EDTA-treated Vacutainer tubes. Ficoll-Paque density-gradient centrifugation was used to isolate PBMCs, with at least 6.5 million obtained per sample. Trizol reagent was used to extract total RNA from the PBMCs, yielding at least 5.5 micrograms per sample. For every donor, an aliquot of PBMCs went through flow cytometry to measure the percentages of naive CD45RAhigh/CD27high T cells. The chain couples TRBV6-1 to TRBJ1-1; the D gene identity is not certain. The origin of this receptor is a woman under 30 in good health. The sequencing sample was made of blood. The CDR3 loop reads CASSDLRGNTEAFF. The sequenced DNA: TGTGCCAGCAGTGACCTTCGGGGGAACACTGAAGCTTTCTTT.